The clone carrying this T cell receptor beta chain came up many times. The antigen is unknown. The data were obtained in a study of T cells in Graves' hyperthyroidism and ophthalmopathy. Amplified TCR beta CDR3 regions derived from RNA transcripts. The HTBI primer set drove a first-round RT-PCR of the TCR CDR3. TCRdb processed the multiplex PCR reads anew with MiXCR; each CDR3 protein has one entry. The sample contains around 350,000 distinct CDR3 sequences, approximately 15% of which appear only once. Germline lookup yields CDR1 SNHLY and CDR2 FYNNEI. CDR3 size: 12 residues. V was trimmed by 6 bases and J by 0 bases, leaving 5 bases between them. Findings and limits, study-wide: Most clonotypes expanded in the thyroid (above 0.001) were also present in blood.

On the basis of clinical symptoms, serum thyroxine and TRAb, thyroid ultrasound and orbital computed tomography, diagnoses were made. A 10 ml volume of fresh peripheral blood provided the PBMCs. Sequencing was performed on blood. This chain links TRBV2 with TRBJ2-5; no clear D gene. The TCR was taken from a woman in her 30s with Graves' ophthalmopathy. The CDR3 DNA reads TGTGCCAGCAGACCCTACCAAGAGACCCAGTACTTC. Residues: CASRPYQETQYF.